The 25 T cell receptor beta chains reported below all come from one sample, sequenced in a study of T cell changes during pregnancy in multiple sclerosis. Libraries were prepared by immunoSEQ multiplex PCR; TCRdb keeps only in-frame clonotypes and omits some of them. The table has about 59,000 clones, about 93% seen once. The sequencing used CD8+ T cells from peripheral blood mononuclear cells, collected in the third trimester of pregnancy. Receptors were obtained from a female donor with multiple sclerosis, enrolled in a pregnancy study.

Comments on this clone: The junction departs from germline at one end; a sequencing error may be responsible. The chain combines TRBV5-6 with TRBJ2-7; 9 bases agree with TRBD2. The CDR3 spans 13 residues. In germline, CDR1 is SGHDT, CDR2 YYEEEE. CDR3 residues: CASSLGASGTGSF. CDR3 nucleotides: TGTGCCAGCAGCTTGGGGGCTAGCGGGACCGGATCGTTC.

A remark on this clone: The same CDR3 arises from other DNA sequences in this sample as well. The chain couples TRBV28 to TRBJ1-1; 9 nucleotides align to TRBD1. J was trimmed by 2 bases and V by 5 bases; bases with no gene match: 3. This CDR3 has 14 residues. Germline values: CDR1 MDHEN, CDR2 SYDVKM. CDR3 in amino acids: CASSPTGGNTEAFF. In nucleotides, the CDR3 is TGTGCCAGCAGTCCTACAGGGGGCAACACTGAAGCTTTCTTT. Filled out from reference TRBV28 and TRBJ1-1, the complete variable domain reads DVKVTQSSRYLVKRTGEKVFLECVQDMDHENMFWYRQDPGLGLRLIYFSYDVKMKEKGDIPEGYSVSREKKERFSLILESASTNQTSMYLCASSPTGGNTEAFFGQGTRLTVV.

This clone has only one observation. The rearrangement joins TRBV2 to TRBJ1-2, with D perhaps matching TRBD1 (5 bases). The V end was cut by 7 bases, the J end by 10 bases, with 13 bases between. The CDR3 is made up of 11 amino acids. Germline V gene lookup returns CDR1 SNHLY and CDR2 FYNNEI. The CDR3 coding sequence is TGTGCCAGCAAAAGGGACTCAACCTACACCTTC. Translated: CASKRDSTYTF.

This rearrangement joins TRBV11-2 to TRBJ2-5; D perhaps matches TRBD2 (5 bases). The germline gives CDR1 SGHAT, CDR2 FQNNGV. V shed 3 bases and J shed 3 bases, with 8 bases lying between them. The CDR3 extends over 13 amino acids. This chain's CDR3 is CASSFGAEETQYF. DNA of the CDR3: TGTGCCAGCAGCTTCGGAGCGGAAGAGACCCAGTACTTC.

V gene TRBV2 combines with J gene TRBJ1-5, with D maybe TRBD1 (6 bases). The CDR3 runs 14 residues. Germline V gene sequence: CDR1 SNHLY, CDR2 FYNNEI. V was cut by 6 bases and J by 2 bases, with 11 bases left in between. The CDR3 DNA sequence: TGTGCCAGCAGGCGGGAGGGGGGCAATCAGCCCCAGCATTTT. This translates into CASRREGGNQPQHF.

The gene calls are TRBV4-3 and TRBJ1-2; unclear D gene. The germline V and J ends were trimmed by 1 base and 2 bases, with 14 bases remaining between them. CDR3 length: 16 residues. Germline assignment: CDR1 LGHNA and CDR2 YSLEER. CDR3 sequence (DNA): TGCGCCAGCAGCCAAGCCGGCGGGTCCCCCAACTATGGCTACACCTTC. It is translated as CASSQAGGSPNYGYTF.

The V and J genes are TRBV27 and TRBJ2-7, with D hard to call. Germline-derived CDR1 and CDR2 are MNHEY and SMNVEV (reference sequence). The V end was cut by 0 bases, the J end by 3 bases, with 12 bases between. The CDR3 is 15 residues long. CDR3 amino acids: CASSLSQNHHYEQYF. The CDR3 DNA reads TGTGCCAGCAGTTTATCCCAGAATCATCACTACGAGCAGTACTTC.

This chain links TRBV7-9 with TRBJ2-1; 13 positions agree with TRBD2. The CDR3 contains 18 residues. Trimming took 4 bases from V and 6 from J; bases not matched to a gene: 12. Per the germline V gene, CDR1 is SEHNR and CDR2 is FQNEAQ (reference sequence). The CDR3, as DNA: TGTGCCAGCAGCTCACTCAACCTACTAGCGGGAGGGCCCAATGAGCAGTTCTTC. Translated: CASSSLNLLAGGPNEQFF.

J is TRBJ2-7 and V is TRBV27, with TRBD2 matching 14 bases. With V trimmed by 5 bases and J by 2 bases, 8 bases remained unmatched. The CDR3 extends over 17 amino acids. CDR1 is MNHEY and CDR2 is SMNVEV in the germline V gene (reference sequence). The CDR3 bases are TGTGCCAGCAGTCTAGGGACTAGCGGGAGTTTCACCTACGAGCAGTACTTC. Translation: CASSLGTSGSFTYEQYF.

The genes are TRBV2 and TRBJ2-3; tentative D call: TRBD1 (5 bases). V was shortened by 3 bases and J by 2 bases, with 12 bases between the two germline ends. The CDR3 length is 15 residues. Germline assignment: CDR1 SNHLY and CDR2 FYNNEI. The CDR3 loop is CASSDMAGSTDTQYF. The CDR3, as DNA: TGTGCCAGCAGTGACATGGCAGGGTCCACAGATACGCAGTATTTT.

The chain has TRBV28 and TRBJ2-7, with D hard to call. The V gene's germline CDR1 is MDHEN and CDR2 SYDVKM. The CDR3 has 11 amino acids. The V end lost 11 bases, the J end lost 4 bases, and 12 bases lay between the germline ends. Here the CDR3 DNA reads TGTGCCTCCGCCGACTCATACGAGCAGTACTTC. This translates into CASADSYEQYF. The full variable domain, in which reference TRBV28 and TRBJ2-7 provide the parts outside the CDR3, is DVKVTQSSRYLVKRTGEKVFLECVQDMDHENMFWYRQDPGLGLRLIYFSYDVKMKEKGDIPEGYSVSREKKERFSLILESASTNQTSMYLCASADSYEQYFGPGTRLTVT.

V gene TRBV6-1 combines with J gene TRBJ2-1, with TRBD1 matching over 10 bases. This CDR3 has 15 residues. With V trimmed by 0 bases and J by 6 bases, 2 bases remained unmatched. Germline CDR1 is MNHNS and CDR2 is SASEGT. CDR3 protein: CASSEARTGGNEQFF. The CDR3, as DNA: TGTGCCAGCAGTGAAGCCAGGACAGGGGGCAATGAGCAGTTCTTC.

This clone was picked up one time. The chain employs TRBV27 and TRBJ1-2; TRBD1 matches at 8 bases. This CDR3 comprises 16 residues. CDR1 is MNHEY, CDR2 SMNVEV, per germline (reference sequence). V gave up 6 bases and J gave up 8 bases; unmatched junction bases: 17. In DNA, the CDR3 is TGTGCCAGCAGCTACAGCGGGACAGGCGGTCCCCTGGGCTACACCTTC. This codes for CASSYSGTGGPLGYTF.

The rearrangement uses TRBV7-6 and TRBJ2-5; 7 bases fit TRBD2. The CDR3 runs to 18 residues. Trimming removed 2 bases from V and 5 bases from J; junction bases left unmatched: 17. Germline V gene lookup returns CDR1 SGHVS and CDR2 FNYEAQ. The CDR3 bases are TGTGCCAGCAGCTTAAAGATGCGGGGGACTACCAATTGGGAGACCCAGTACTTC. Translated, it gives CASSLKMRGTTNWETQYF. The full variable domain, in which reference TRBV7-6 and TRBJ2-5 provide the parts outside the CDR3, is GAGVSQSPRYKVTKRGQDVALRCDPISGHVSLYWYRQALGQGPEFLTYFNYEAQQDKSGLPNDRFSAERPEGSISTLTIQRTEQRDSAMYRCASSLKMRGTTNWETQYFGPGTRLLVL.

The gene calls are TRBV28 and TRBJ1-1, with D possibly being TRBD1 (5 bases). The CDR3 loop spans 13 amino acids. V was pared by 7 bases and J by 1 base, with 10 bases between. Germline V gives CDR1 MDHEN, CDR2 SYDVKM. CDR3 sequence: CASTWGENTEAFF. CDR3 nucleotide sequence: TGTGCCAGCACCTGGGGGGAGAACACTGAAGCTTTCTTT.

The chain joins TRBV6-5 to TRBJ2-7; possible D gene TRBD2, 6 bases. CDR1 and CDR2 from the germline V gene are MNHEY and SVGAGI. The CDR3 contains 14 residues. V was trimmed by 2 bases and J by 2 bases, leaving 10 bases between them. For the CDR3, the DNA is TGTGCCAGCAGTTACGAGGCGGGGACCTACGAGCAGTACTTC. Translating it yields CASSYEAGTYEQYF.

This CDR3 is CATQDQGEKLFF. As DNA, the CDR3 is TGTGCCACCCAAGATCAGGGAGAAAAACTGTTTTTT. The gene calls are TRBV28 and TRBJ1-4; tentative D call: TRBD1 (5 bases). Germline-derived CDR1 and CDR2 are MDHEN and SYDVKM. Trimming pared 10 bases from V and 8 bases from J, leaving 14 bases between. The CDR3 has 12 amino acids.

This sequence joins TRBV30 and TRBJ2-7; 8 bases map to TRBD1. V lost 5 bases to trimming and J lost 2 bases; unmatched junction nucleotides: 8. Germline assignment: CDR1 GTSNPN and CDR2 SVGIG (reference sequence). The CDR3 covers 14 residues. The CDR3 loop is CAWAGQGIPYEQYF. The CDR3 DNA follows: TGTGCCTGGGCCGGACAGGGAATCCCCTACGAGCAGTACTTC.

This rearrangement joins TRBV18 to TRBJ2-3; D is uncertain. Germline CDR1 KGHSH, CDR2 LQKENI. Between the trimmed V and J ends, which lost 3 bases and 2 bases, there was a span of 9 bases. The CDR3 is 14 residues long. CDR3 DNA sequence: TGTGCCAGCTCACCGAGCACTAACACAGATACGCAGTATTTT. Protein product: CASSPSTNTDTQYF.

The V and J genes are TRBV18 and TRBJ2-3; 7 bases agree with TRBD1. The germline CDR1 and CDR2 sequences are KGHSH and LQKENI. The CDR3 runs 16 residues. Germline trimming cut 4 bases from V and 4 bases from J; bases unmatched to any gene: 11. The CDR3 DNA follows: TGTGCCAGCTCACTCCTCGAAGGGGGCGAGGCAGATACGCAGTATTTT. Residues: CASSLLEGGEADTQYF.

J is TRBJ2-5 and V is TRBV5-1, with 7 bases that match TRBD1. Germline V gene data show CDR1 as SGHRS and CDR2 as YFSETQ. With 4 bases clipped from V and 3 bases from J, the junction kept 9 bases outside the gene matches. The CDR3 is made up of 15 amino acids. CDR3 loop: CASSRFRGPKETQYF. CDR3 nucleotide sequence: TGCGCCAGCAGCCGATTTAGGGGGCCCAAAGAGACCCAGTACTTC.

This clone was recorded only once. The chain carries TRBV6-5 and TRBJ2-4, with 7 positions matching TRBD1. The CDR3 length is 15 residues. Germline V lookup: CDR1 MNHEY, CDR2 SVGAGI. J lost 7 bases, V lost 0 bases, and 6 bases had no gene match. CDR3 sequence: CASSYSMTGLNIQYF. In DNA, the CDR3 is TGTGCCAGCAGTTACTCGATGACAGGGTTGAACATTCAGTACTTC.

This clone was found once. J is TRBJ2-5 and V is TRBV27; maybe TRBD1 (6 bases). The CDR3 has 14 amino acids. Trimming stripped 4 bases from V and 5 bases from J, with 14 bases between. Germline-derived CDR1 and CDR2 are MNHEY and SMNVEV (reference sequence). The CDR3 sequence is CASSYTGFSETQYF. The DNA for the CDR3 is TGTGCCAGCAGTTATACAGGGTTTTCGGAGACCCAGTACTTC.

This clone was observed a handful of times. The chain employs TRBV15 and TRBJ1-5; a possible D gene is TRBD1 (5 bases). This CDR3 is 16 amino acids long. The V end was cut by 0 bases, the J end by 0 bases, with 9 bases between. CDR1 LNHNV and CDR2 YYDKDF come from the germline V gene (reference sequence). In nucleotides, the CDR3 is TGTGCCACCAGCAGAGATTATGACAGTAGCAATCAGCCCCAGCATTTT. Residues: CATSRDYDSSNQPQHF.

The J gene is TRBJ2-7, the V gene TRBV21-1; the table gives TRBD1 as D, unverified against the DNA. TRBV21-1 constitutes a pseudogene. There are 17 residues in the CDR3. The CDR3 sequence: CASNLTKDRGLDHEQYF. The CDR3 nucleotides are TGTGCCAGCAATCTAACAAAGGACAGGGGACTAGACCACGAGCAGTACTTC.